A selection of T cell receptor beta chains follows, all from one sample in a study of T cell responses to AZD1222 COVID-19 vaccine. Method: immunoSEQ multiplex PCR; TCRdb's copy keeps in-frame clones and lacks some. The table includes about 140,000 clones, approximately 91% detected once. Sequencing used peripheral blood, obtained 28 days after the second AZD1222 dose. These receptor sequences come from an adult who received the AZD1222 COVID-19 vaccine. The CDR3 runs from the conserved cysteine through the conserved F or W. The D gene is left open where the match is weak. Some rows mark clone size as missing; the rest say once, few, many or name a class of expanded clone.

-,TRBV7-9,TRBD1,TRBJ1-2,CASSASWGQSGYTF,TGTGCCAGCAGCGCGTCCTGGGGACAGTCTGGCTACACCTTC
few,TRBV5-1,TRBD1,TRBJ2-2,CASSLEGDRVTTGELFF,TGCGCCAGCAGCTTGGAAGGCGACAGGGTTACCACCGGGGAGCTGTTTTTT
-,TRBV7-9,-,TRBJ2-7,CASSSSRAGQNYEQYF,TGTGCCAGCAGTTCCTCTAGAGCGGGCCAAAACTACGAGCAGTACTTC
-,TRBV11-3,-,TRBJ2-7,CASSLRGNYEQYF,TGTGCCAGCAGCTTAAGGGGGAACTACGAGCAGTACTTC
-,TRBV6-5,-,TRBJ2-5,CASRVPGGGETQYF,TGTGCCAGCAGGGTCCCGGGTGGAGGGGAGACCCAGTACTTC
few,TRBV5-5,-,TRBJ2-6,CASSWQGPGANVLTF,TGTGCCAGCAGCTGGCAGGGACCTGGGGCCAACGTCCTGACTTTC
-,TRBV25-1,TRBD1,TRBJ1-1,CASSANRGQSEAFF,TGTGCCAGCAGTGCCAACAGGGGGCAAAGTGAAGCTTTCTTT
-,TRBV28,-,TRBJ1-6,CASNPSETGGLNSPLHF,TGTGCCAGCAACCCCTCCGAAACCGGGGGTCTGAATTCACCCCTCCACTTT
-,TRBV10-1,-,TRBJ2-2,CASSGQPNTGELFF,TGCGCCAGCAGTGGACAGCCCAACACCGGGGAGCTGTTTTTT
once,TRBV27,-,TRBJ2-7,CASSLRADYEQYF,TGTGCCAGCAGTCTCCGGGCGGACTACGAGCAGTACTTC
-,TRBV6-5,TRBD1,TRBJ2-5,CASTGTAYQETQYF,TGTGCCAGCACAGGGACAGCGTACCAAGAGACCCAGTACTTC
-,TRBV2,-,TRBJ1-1,CASHLDRRTEAFF,TGTGCCAGTCATCTAGACAGGAGGACTGAAGCTTTCTTT
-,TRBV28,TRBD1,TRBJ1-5,CASSLSSDRGRLPQHF,TGTGCCAGCAGTCTATCCTCTGACAGGGGGCGACTTCCCCAGCATTTT
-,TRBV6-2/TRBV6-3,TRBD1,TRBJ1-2,CASSAGQADNYGYTF,TGTGCCAGCAGCGCAGGACAGGCCGACAACTATGGCTACACCTTC
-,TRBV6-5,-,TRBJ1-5,CASRGPINQPQHF,TGTGCCAGCAGAGGACCGATCAATCAGCCCCAGCATTTT
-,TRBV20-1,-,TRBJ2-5,CSARSETQYF,TGCAGTGCTAGATCAGAGACCCAGTACTTC
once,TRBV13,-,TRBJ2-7,CASSYEQYF,TGTGCCAGCAGCTACGAGCAGTACTTC
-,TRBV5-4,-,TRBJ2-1,CASSSQRDNEQFF,TGTGCCAGCAGCTCCCAGCGGGACAATGAGCAGTTCTTC
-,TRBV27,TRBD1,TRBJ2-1,CASRNGQGFNEQFF,TGTGCCAGTAGAAACGGACAGGGTTTCAATGAGCAGTTCTTC
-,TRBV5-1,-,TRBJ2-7,CASSRGLDRILSSYEQYF,TGCGCCAGCAGCCGCGGACTGGACAGAATTCTGAGCTCCTACGAGCAGTACTTC
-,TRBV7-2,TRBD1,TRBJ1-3,CASRPRQGGNTIYF,TGTGCCAGCAGACCGAGACAGGGAGGAAACACCATATATTTT
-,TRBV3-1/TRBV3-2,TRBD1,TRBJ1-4,CASSLRTGSGTNEKLFF,TGTGCCAGCAGCCTACGGACAGGGTCGGGGACTAATGAAAAACTGTTTTTT
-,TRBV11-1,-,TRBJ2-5,CASSLARTVQETQYF,TGTGCCAGCAGCTTAGCCCGGACAGTCCAAGAGACCCAGTACTTC
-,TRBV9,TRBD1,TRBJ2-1,CASSVGGQIYNEQFF,TGTGCCAGCAGCGTAGGGGGACAGATCTACAATGAGCAGTTCTTC
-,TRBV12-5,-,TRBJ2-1,CASGTGDPGNEQFF,TGTGCTAGTGGGACAGGAGACCCGGGCAATGAGCAGTTCTTC
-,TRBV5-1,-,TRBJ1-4,CASSLAGRTGEKLFF,TGCGCCAGCAGCTTGGCAGGGAGAACGGGTGAAAAACTGTTTTTT
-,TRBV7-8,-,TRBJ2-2,CASSPRGNRGNGELFF,TGTGCCAGCAGCCCCAGAGGAAATCGAGGGAACGGGGAGCTGTTTTTT
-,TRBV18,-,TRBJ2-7,CASSPSDYEQYF,TGTGCCAGCTCACCTAGCGACTACGAGCAGTACTTC
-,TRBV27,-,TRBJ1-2,CASSFGGGVYGYTF,TGTGCCAGCAGTTTTGGTGGCGGGGTGTATGGCTACACCTTC
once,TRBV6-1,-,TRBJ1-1,CASSEPGGEIEAFF,TGTGCCAGCAGTGAACCTGGGGGGGAAATTGAAGCTTTCTTT
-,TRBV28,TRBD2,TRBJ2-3,CASSLAAGGSTDTQYF,TGTGCCAGCAGTTTAGCCGCGGGAGGTAGCACAGATACGCAGTATTTT
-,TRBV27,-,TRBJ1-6,CASSLGAGRNSPLHF,TGTGCCAGCAGTTTAGGGGCAGGGCGTAATTCACCCCTCCACTTT
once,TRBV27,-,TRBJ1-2,CASSDPGYGYTF,TGTGCCAGCAGTGACCCAGGGTATGGCTACACCTTC
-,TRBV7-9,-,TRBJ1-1,CASSLGPTNTEAFF,TGTGCCAGCAGCTTAGGGCCGACGAACACTGAAGCTTTCTTT
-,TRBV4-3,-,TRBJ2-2,CASSHLFDRGGNGELFF,TGCGCCAGCAGCCATCTCTTCGACAGGGGAGGGAACGGGGAGCTGTTTTTT
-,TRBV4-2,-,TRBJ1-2,CASSQDILGSGYTF,TGTGCCAGCAGCCAAGACATCCTGGGGTCTGGCTACACCTTC
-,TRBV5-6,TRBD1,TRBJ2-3,CASSAGTVSTDTQYF,TGTGCCAGCAGCGCCGGGACAGTCAGCACAGATACGCAGTATTTT
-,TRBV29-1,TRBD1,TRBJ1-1,CSGYLTGGGGEAFF,TGCAGCGGCTACCTAACAGGGGGTGGAGGTGAAGCTTTCTTT
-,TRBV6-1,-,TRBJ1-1,CASSEIHGHTEAFF,TGTGCCAGCAGTGAGATCCACGGGCACACTGAAGCTTTCTTT
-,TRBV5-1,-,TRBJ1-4,CASRSGANEKLFF,TGCGCCAGCAGGTCGGGGGCTAATGAAAAACTGTTTTTT
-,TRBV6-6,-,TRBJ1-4,CASSQPGEANEKLFF,TGTGCCAGCAGTCAACCGGGGGAAGCGAATGAAAAACTGTTTTTT
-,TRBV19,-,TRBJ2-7,CASGHLEYEQYF,TGTGCCAGTGGCCACCTCGAGTACGAGCAGTACTTC
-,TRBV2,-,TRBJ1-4,CASRGDFAANEKLFF,TGTGCCAGCAGGGGGGACTTCGCAGCTAATGAAAAACTGTTTTTT
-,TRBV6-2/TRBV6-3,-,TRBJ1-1,CASSPRVMNTEAFF,TGTGCCAGCAGCCCCAGGGTAATGAACACTGAAGCTTTCTTT
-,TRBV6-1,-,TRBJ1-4,CASSEAGSFEKLFF,TGTGCCAGCAGTGAAGCGGGGTCATTTGAAAAACTGTTTTTT
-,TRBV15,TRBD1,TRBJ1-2,CATSSGGTGGNYGYTF,TGTGCCACCAGCTCAGGGGGCACAGGGGGCAACTATGGCTACACCTTC
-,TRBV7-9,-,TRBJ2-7,CASRPNSGLISYEQYF,TGTGCCAGCAGACCAAATAGCGGTTTAATTTCCTACGAGCAGTACTTC
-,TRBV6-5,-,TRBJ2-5,CASSYEEGEDQETQYF,TGTGCCAGCAGTTACGAGGAGGGGGAGGATCAAGAGACCCAGTACTTC
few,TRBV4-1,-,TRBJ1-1,CASRNMNTEAFF,TGCGCCAGCAGGAACATGAACACTGAAGCTTTCTTT
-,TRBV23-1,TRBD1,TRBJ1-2,CATLLRDRGTSAYGYTF,TGCGCCACCTTGCTCCGGGACAGGGGAACTTCGGCCTATGGCTACACCTTC
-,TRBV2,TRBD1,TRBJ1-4,CASSDRRGRLNEKLFF,TGTGCCAGCAGTGATCGCAGGGGGCGGCTTAATGAAAAACTGTTTTTT
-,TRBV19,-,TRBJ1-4,CASSPPGRGGEKLFF,TGTGCCAGTAGCCCCCCGGGGAGGGGAGGTGAAAAACTGTTTTTT
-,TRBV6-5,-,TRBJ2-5,CASSNPGVVETQYF,TGTGCCAGCAGTAACCCCGGAGTGGTAGAGACCCAGTACTTC
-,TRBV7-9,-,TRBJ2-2,CASSPGTGRGTGELFF,TGTGCCAGCAGCCCGGGGACGGGCCGGGGGACCGGGGAGCTGTTTTTT
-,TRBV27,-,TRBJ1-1,CASSLSPNTEAFF,TGTGCCAGCAGTTTATCACCGAACACTGAAGCTTTCTTT